This T cell receptor beta chain came from a study of vaccination and CD4 T cells after COVID-19. Overall study: Four females and six males made up the convalescents, two of whom were Hispanic. General observations from the study: The study sampled relatively few convalescent patients and omitted early post-infection timepoints. The median SARS-CoV-2-reactive clonotype number increased from about 20 to 38, without statistical significance.

On this clonotype itself: The antigen remains undetermined.

The treatment was: roughly 10-day PBMC culture with coronavirus spike peptide pools or control peptides (ViraFEST assay). Sequenced with the Oncomine TCR Beta short-read assay was DNA taken from cultured CD4+ T cells. Someone extracted genomic DNA from cultured CD4+ T cells. TCRdb reprocessed the PCR reads via MiXCR and lists one record per CDR3 protein. Of about 14,000 distinct CDR3 sequences listed, more than 25% are singletons. Source material: cultured CD4+ T cells from blood. The receptor's source is a human donor with COVID-19.

Here the CDR3 DNA reads TGTGCCAGCAGTTTTATGGAGACCCAGTACTTC. Encoded protein: CASSFMETQYF. The V gene is TRBV12-3 or TRBV12-4, the J gene TRBJ2-5; D gene unclear. V was pared by 3 bases and J by 5 bases, with 4 bases between. This CDR3 contains 11 residues.